This TCR beta chain was identified during a study of control samples from healthy donors and cancer patients. Only in-frame clones appear in the TCRdb table, and some are missing; sequencing was by immunoSEQ multiplex PCR. The sample has 78,000 or so clones; roughly 87% are singletons. The CDR3 loop spans 16 amino acids. The V gene's germline CDR1 is LGHDT and CDR2 YNNKEL (reference sequence). Deletions cut 4 bases from V and 0 bases from J, with 15 bases between. The sequencing input was blood. This receptor was taken from a woman aged 50 to 65 in good health. The gene calls are TRBV3-1 (or the pseudogene TRBV3-2) and TRBJ1-2; D gene unclear. In DNA, the CDR3 is TGTGCCAGCAGCCCCTCACCGGGGTTAGCTAACTATGGCTACACCTTC. It codes for CASSPSPGLANYGYTF.